This TCR beta chain emerged from a study of blood T cell repertoires in COVID-19. Germline CDR1 WSHSY, CDR2 SAAADI. The CDR3 consists of 13 residues. Trimming removed 6 bases from V and 12 bases from J; junction bases left unmatched: 10. Study members were between roughly 18 and 100 years old and lived in 24 US regions. Membership in each cohort depended on participant-reported clinical history. Per the original methods: Reference gene primers were amplified, and this amplification served to estimate nucleated cell counts. TCRdb's copy holds only in-frame clones and misses some; the assay was immunoSEQ multiplex PCR. V and J calls and clone size follow that table, whereas D and trimming were derived from the DNA. The sample includes over 300,000 clones, approximately 90% of them seen just once.

Sequenced: PBMCs or T cells enriched from blood (not recorded which). The rearrangement uses TRBV10-2 and TRBJ2-3, with 9 bases aligning to TRBD1. The receptor was isolated from a woman in her 30s with acute COVID-19. The CDR3 reads CASRPTQGAFQYF. DNA for the CDR3: TGCGCCAGCAGGCCCACACAGGGGGCATTTCAGTATTTT.